The source of this TCR beta chain is a study of CD8+CD57+ T cells in acquired aplastic anemia. Across the whole study: On average, sorted CD4+ and CD8+ cells gave roughly 2.9 ug of DNA. Study results and limitations: For CD8+ Simpson's diversity, patients and controls showed no significant difference. Patients and controls shared 25 to 35 CD8+ CDR3 sequences, highly expressed in patients.

It was genomic DNA that served as the template for profiling TCR beta VDJ and CDR3. MiXCR, applied by TCRdb to the reads, yields one record per CDR3 protein. This sample yields 150,000 to 200,000 distinct CDR3 sequences, of which approximately 48% are seen a single time; 1.8% belongs to the top ten. Selection for sequencing was limited to patients who had shown CD8+CD57+ cell expansion by flow cytometry. Prior therapy had not been administered to any patient at the time of blood sampling. This CDR3 has 13 amino acids. Looked up from germline, CDR1 is ENHRY and CDR2 is SYGVKD. With 0 bases removed from V and 5 bases from J, the gap between germline ends came to 7 bases. This clonotype showed up many times. The antigen is undetermined.

This clonotype originated in a human donor with aplastic anemia. Sequenced sample: sorted CD4+, CD8+, or CD8+CD57+ T cells (not recorded which) from PBMCs. The chain is built from TRBV10-3 and TRBJ1-2; D not certain. The DNA for the CDR3 is TGTGCCATCAGTGAGTCGTTGCAGTATGGCTACACCTTC. It yields the protein CAISESLQYGYTF.